These 6 T cell receptor beta chains were sequenced from one sample in a study of patients and donors after allogeneic stem cell transplantation. TCRdb reprocessed the RT-PCR reads via MiXCR and lists one record per CDR3 protein. The table lists about 150,000 distinct CDR3 sequences, 30% to 45% of them singletons, with about 50% in the top ten. The sample taken for sequencing was blood, either unsorted or a sorted T cell fraction (not recorded which). These receptor sequences come from a human donor who was either an allogeneic HSCT recipient or a stem cell or donor lymphocyte infusion donor (not recorded which). It is not recorded whose cells these are; they may come from a transplant donor.

The V call is TRBV6-1, the J call TRBJ2-1; tentative D call: TRBD1 (6 bases). In germline, CDR1 is MNHNS, CDR2 SASEGT. This CDR3 comprises 14 residues. V lost 6 bases, J lost 2 bases, and 11 bases lay in between. The chain's CDR3 is CASRLTGTYNEQFF. In DNA form, the CDR3 reads TGTGCCAGCAGGTTGACAGGAACCTACAATGAGCAGTTCTTC.

This clonotype occurred a few times. The rearrangement uses TRBV5-6 and TRBJ2-3; 7 bases fit TRBD1. V shed 8 bases and J 8 bases; nucleotides not matched to a gene: 11. The CDR3 is 13 amino acids. Looked up from germline, CDR1 is SGHDT and CDR2 is YYEEEE. CDR3 amino acids: CASGTEAPGTQYF. CDR3 coding DNA: TGTGCCAGTGGGACAGAAGCTCCAGGTACGCAGTATTTT.

The CDR3 sequence is CASSEYTRSGANVLTF. The CDR3 DNA reads TGTGCCAGCAGTGAATACACACGATCTGGGGCCAACGTCCTGACTTTC. The genes are TRBV25-1 and TRBJ2-6, with D uncertain. The germline V gene encodes CDR1 MGHDK and CDR2 SYGVNS. This CDR3 comprises 16 residues. Trimming removed 0 bases at V and 1 base at J, with 7 bases between.

The V and J genes are TRBV6-1 and TRBJ1-1; 10 bases align to TRBD1. Germline V gene lookup returns CDR1 MNHNS and CDR2 SASEGT. The CDR3 loop spans 11 amino acids. The junction had 2 bases not matched to a gene; V was cut back by 6 bases and J by 10 bases. In nucleotides, the CDR3 is TGTGCCAGCAGGAGACAGGGGGCAGCTTTCTTT. Protein: CASRRQGAAFF.

The V call is TRBV7-2, the J call TRBJ2-5; 10 positions agree with TRBD1. V lost 1 base and J lost 3; bases outside the gene matches: 2. There are 15 residues in the CDR3. Germline-derived CDR1 and CDR2 are SGHTA and FQGNSA. The CDR3 loop reads CASSLGQGAKETQYF. In nucleotides, the CDR3 is TGTGCCAGCAGCTTAGGACAGGGGGCCAAAGAGACCCAGTACTTC. The variable domain in full, with the rest retrieved from reference TRBV7-2 and TRBJ2-5, is GAGVSQSPSNKVTEKGKDVELRCDPISGHTALYWYRQSLGQGLEFLIYFQGNSAPDKSGLPSDRFSAERTGGSVSTLTIQRTQQEDSAVYLCASSLGQGAKETQYFGPGTRLLVL.

The CDR3 loop is CASSHAAGTGKMDTEAFF. The CDR3 DNA follows: TGTGCCAGCAGCCACGCCGCCGGGACAGGGAAGATGGACACTGAAGCTTTCTTT. The genes are TRBV3-1 and TRBJ1-1; TRBD1 matches 9 bases. With V trimmed by 3 bases and J by 3 bases, 14 bases remained unmatched. Germline V gene lookup returns CDR1 LGHDT and CDR2 YNNKEL (reference sequence). The CDR3 is 18 residues long.